This T cell receptor (beta chain) was identified during a study of T cell clones after liver transplantation. As for the study in general: TCRbeta sequencing after a pre-transplant mixed lymphocyte reaction identified graft-donor-reactive clones, later tracked in post-transplant blood. General study points: The donor-reactive repertoire was only partly measurable in a couple of subjects, lacking donor cells. Donor-reactive sequences fell more than third party-reactive ones, suggesting partial deletion. Migration into the graft, not deletion, may explain lost graft donor-reactive T cells.

On this clone itself: The antigen remains unidentified.

There are 16 residues in the CDR3. V lost 3 bases and J 6 bases, leaving 18 bases between the germline ends. CDR1 MGHRA and CDR2 YSYEKL come from the germline V gene. Sequenced by immunoSEQ multiplex PCR; TCRdb stores in-frame clones only, minus some. Among around 43,000 clones listed, around 83% were seen once. This material consisted of CD4+ T cells from blood, taken 24 months after liver transplant. This rearrangement joins TRBV4-1 to TRBJ1-5; no clear D. The receptor was isolated from a human patient who received a liver transplant. T cells may partly derive from the graft donor. CDR3 DNA sequence: TGCGCCAGCAGCCAGGGGTCAGGCCCTAGAGGTCAGCCCCAGCATTTT. It codes for CASSQGSGPRGQPQHF.